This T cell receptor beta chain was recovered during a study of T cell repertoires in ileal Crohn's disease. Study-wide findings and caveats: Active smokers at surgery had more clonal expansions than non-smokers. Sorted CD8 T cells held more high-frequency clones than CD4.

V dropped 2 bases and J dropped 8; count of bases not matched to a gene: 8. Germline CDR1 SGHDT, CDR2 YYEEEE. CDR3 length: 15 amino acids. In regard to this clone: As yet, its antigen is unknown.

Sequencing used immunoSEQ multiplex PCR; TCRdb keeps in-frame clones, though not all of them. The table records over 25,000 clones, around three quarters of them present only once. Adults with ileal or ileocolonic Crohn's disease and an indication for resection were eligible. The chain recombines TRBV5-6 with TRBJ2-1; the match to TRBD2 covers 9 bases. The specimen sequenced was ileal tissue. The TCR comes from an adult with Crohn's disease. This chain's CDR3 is CASSFAGGPVHEQFF. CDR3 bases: TGTGCCAGCAGCTTCGCGGGAGGGCCAGTTCATGAGCAGTTCTTC.